Given below is one T cell receptor (beta chain) in context. This specimen comes from a study of blood T cells in healthy people across ages. Each sample yielded at least 5 micrograms of PBMC total RNA. This CDR3 is 14 amino acids long. The germline V and J ends were trimmed by 4 bases and 5 bases, with 14 bases remaining between them. It was with a sample-barcoded 5' primer and a J-beta primer mix that a second PCR of roughly 7 to 12 cycles was run. TCRdb re-derived calls from the 5' RACE reads in MiXCR, one entry per CDR3 protein. Among roughly 680,000 distinct CDR3 sequences listed, 21% were seen once.

The sample consisted of blood. This sequence originates from a man between 65 and 79 years old in good health. The chain carries TRBV12-3 or TRBV12-4 and TRBJ2-5, with D perhaps matching TRBD2 (5 bases). This CDR3 reads CASSSRTLGETQYF. The CDR3 nucleotides read TGTGCCAGCAGTTCTCGGACTCTTGGGGAGACCCAGTACTTC.